A selection of T cell receptor beta chains follows, all from one sample in a study of blood T cells in healthy people across ages. A single record per CDR3 protein comes from TCRdb applying MiXCR to the 5' RACE reads. The sample lists about 800,000 distinct CDR3 sequences; roughly 25% were seen once. These data also featured in a second study, about T cells of mothers and their children.

Sequencing was performed on blood. These receptors were taken from a boy younger than 18 in good health. CDR3s leave out the opening cysteine and the closing phenylalanine or tryptophan. The size field is filled for only some rows; it gives once, few, many or a size class.

size: few; V: TRBV7-3; CDR3: ASSFTGTGDFGTEAF
size: -; V: TRBV29-1; CDR3: SVGWLGSGSYEQY
size: few; V: TRBV29-1; CDR3: SVKTTTNEKLF
size: -; V: TRBV10-3; CDR3: ATSGDPGEKLF
size: -; V: TRBV6-5; CDR3: ASSYGGASTEAF
size: -; V: TRBV10-3; CDR3: AVTEDTSYEQY
size: few; V: TRBV5-1; CDR3: ASSLEGGQF
size: -; V: TRBV2; CDR3: ASSDSGTGGDGETQY
size: many; V: TRBV5-1; CDR3: ASSSGTYYEQY
size: few; V: TRBV3-1; CDR3: ASSPGGENAIY
size: -; V: TRBV5-5; CDR3: ASSLEDTVTYGYT
size: -; V: TRBV7-9; CDR3: ASSSVAGGRNGEQF
size: -; V: TRBV7-9; CDR3: ASSGRDGGGNEQF
size: -; V: TRBV19; CDR3: AGTADRGSVLT
size: -; V: TRBV11-1; CDR3: ASSLDGTDTDTQY
size: -; V: TRBV7-9; CDR3: ASSLGTEKLF
size: -; V: TRBV6-1; CDR3: ASRELAGVRYEQF
size: few; V: TRBV29-1; CDR3: SAKPDDSYEQY
size: few; V: TRBV5-1; CDR3: ASSLARVGNTEAF
size: -; V: TRBV12-3/TRBV12-4; CDR3: ASSLFSRETQY
size: few; V: TRBV6-6; CDR3: ASRTGTGGTDTQY
size: few; V: TRBV5-1; CDR3: ASSLRGQVVSGNTIY
size: -; V: TRBV20-1; CDR3: SARVTWGYT
size: -; V: TRBV6-2/TRBV6-3; CDR3: ASSYRLSPYEQY
size: -; V: TRBV19; CDR3: ASSPGLAGDDEQF
size: few; V: TRBV29-1; CDR3: SVTLSIRYNEQF
size: few; V: TRBV24-1; CDR3: ATSESTSRPQETQY
size: few; V: TRBV5-1; CDR3: ASSLGDENEQF
size: few; V: TRBV28; CDR3: ASFVNTEAF
size: few; V: TRBV6-1; CDR3: ASREGKRAWDEKLF
size: few; V: TRBV27; CDR3: ASSSPSLITEAF
size: -; V: TRBV11-2; CDR3: ASSLEGGSQETQY
size: -; V: TRBV28; CDR3: ASTDGTGLGTQY
size: -; V: TRBV29-1; CDR3: SVEDMKNIQY
size: -; V: TRBV25-1; CDR3: ASSATGGATDTQY
size: -; V: TRBV29-1; CDR3: SVGAAGVAYGYT
size: few; V: TRBV15; CDR3: ATSRDRLDQETQY
size: -; V: TRBV4-1; CDR3: ASSLRPGANLETQY
size: -; V: TRBV12-3/TRBV12-4; CDR3: ASSLNFWGEQGAPYEQY
size: -; V: TRBV7-9; CDR3: ASSLETLDRPLQRRQY
size: -; V: TRBV5-1; CDR3: ASSPIGHSYEQY
size: -; V: TRBV6-6; CDR3: ASSYGVASRDGWEF